The 27 T cell receptor beta chains presented below share a single source sample, sequenced in a study of control samples from healthy donors and cancer patients. TCRdb's copy holds only in-frame clones and misses some; the assay was immunoSEQ multiplex PCR. The sample contains about 130,000 clones, about 88% of which appear only once. The source material was blood. The receptors were sampled from a man aged 50-60 years in good health.

This clone was seen only once. The V gene is TRBV2, the J gene TRBJ1-2; D not resolved. This CDR3 has 14 amino acids. V gave up 6 bases and J gave up 8 bases, with 19 bases separating them. In germline, CDR1 is SNHLY, CDR2 FYNNEI. The DNA of the CDR3 is TGTGCCAGCAGAGCGGGAGCGGGTTCACAGGGCTACACCTTC. It specifies CASRAGAGSQGYTF. Full variable domain (remainder filled in from reference TRBV2 and TRBJ1-2): EPEVTQTPSHQVTQMGQEVILRCVPISNHLYFYWYRQILGQKVEFLVSFYNNEISEKSEIFDDQFSVERPDGSNFTLKIRSTKLEDSAMYFCASRAGAGSQGYTFGSGTRLTVV.

The chain uses TRBV7-9 and TRBJ1-6; D gene unclear. V was clipped by 2 bases and J by 9 bases, with 5 bases between them. The CDR3 runs 12 residues. Looked up from germline, CDR1 is SEHNR and CDR2 is FQNEAQ (reference sequence). Here the CDR3 reads CASSLTGSPLHF. CDR3 DNA sequence: TGTGCCAGCAGCTTAACTGGTTCACCCCTCCACTTT. The full variable domain, in which reference TRBV7-9 and TRBJ1-6 provide the parts outside the CDR3, is DTGVSQNPRHKITKRGQNVTFRCDPISEHNRLYWYRQTLGQGPEFLTYFQNEAQLEKSRLLSDRFSAERPKGSFSTLEIQRTEQGDSAMYLCASSLTGSPLHFGNGTRLTVT.

This chain links TRBV11-3 with TRBJ2-3, with TRBD1 matching 7 bases. V lost 5 bases and J lost 6; bases outside the gene matches: 11. Germline CDR1 is SGHNT and CDR2 is YENEEA. This CDR3 has 15 amino acids. The CDR3 region is CASSQRTGSVDTQYF. The CDR3, as DNA: TGTGCCAGCAGCCAACGGACAGGCTCCGTGGATACGCAGTATTTT.

The chain joins TRBV12-3 or TRBV12-4 to TRBJ1-1, with D unclear. Between the trimmed V and J ends, which lost 4 bases and 0 bases, there was a span of 3 bases. The CDR3 is 12 residues long. The CDR3 reads CASSYMNTEAFF. Written as DNA, the CDR3 is TGTGCCAGCAGTTATATGAACACTGAAGCTTTCTTT.

The rearrangement joins TRBV5-4 to TRBJ1-1; the D is unclear. Germline values: CDR1 SGHNT, CDR2 YYREEE (reference sequence). Trimming shortened V by 1 base and J by 8 bases, and 12 bases separated the two germline ends. The CDR3 is 13 amino acids. CDR3 loop: CASSLFGVREAFF. For the CDR3, the DNA is TGTGCCAGCAGCTTGTTTGGGGTTCGAGAAGCTTTCTTT.

This chain uses TRBV7-3 with TRBJ2-1; D is unresolved. The CDR3 is 14 residues long. Trimming shortened V by 3 bases and J by 1 base, and 7 bases separated the two germline ends. The germline gives CDR1 SGHTA, CDR2 FQGTGA. CDR3 in amino acids: CASSLTGSYNEQFF. The CDR3 DNA sequence: TGTGCCAGCAGCTTGACTGGTTCCTACAATGAGCAGTTCTTC. The variable domain in full, with the rest retrieved from reference TRBV7-3 and TRBJ2-1, is GAGVSQTPSNKVTEKGKYVELRCDPISGHTALYWYRQSLGQGPEFLIYFQGTGAADDSGLPNDRFFAVRPEGSVSTLKIQRTERGDSAVYLCASSLTGSYNEQFFGPGTRLTVL.

The V and J genes are TRBV7-9 and TRBJ1-6, with 9 bases that match TRBD1. The CDR3 is 15 amino acids. The trim removed 1 base at V and 8 bases at J, leaving 3 bases unmatched. The germline CDR1 and CDR2 sequences are SEHNR and FQNEAQ (reference sequence). The CDR3 spells CASSLGGQGYSPLHF. In nucleotides, the CDR3 is TGTGCCAGCAGCTTAGGGGGACAGGGTTATTCACCCCTCCACTTT.

The rearrangement joins TRBV5-1 to TRBJ2-7; D unclear. Per germline, CDR1 SGHRS and CDR2 YFSETQ. Trimming took off 3 bases at V and 7 bases at J, with 11 bases between the two ends. The CDR3 consists of 12 residues. The CDR3 spells CASSSQDLEQYF. CDR3 nucleotides: TGCGCCAGCAGCTCGCAAGACCTAGAGCAGTACTTC.

CDR3 amino acids: CASSGLRVGGNTIYF. In DNA, the CDR3 is TGTGCCAGCTCGGGGCTGCGAGTTGGTGGAAACACCATATATTTT. This sequence joins TRBV6-5 and TRBJ1-3; a weak D match, TRBD1 (5 bases). Deletions cut 8 bases from V and 3 bases from J, with 17 bases between. The germline V gene encodes CDR1 MNHEY and CDR2 SVGAGI. The CDR3 length is 15 residues.

The count of this clone is one. The rearrangement uses TRBV5-1 and TRBJ1-5; D perhaps matches TRBD1 (5 bases). Deletions cut 0 bases from V and 2 bases from J, with 15 bases between. Per the germline V gene, CDR1 is SGHRS and CDR2 is YFSETQ. The CDR3 sequence is 17 residues long. Here the CDR3 reads CASSLGTQGVGNQPQHF. CDR3 in DNA: TGCGCCAGCAGCTTGGGGACTCAGGGAGTTGGCAATCAGCCCCAGCATTTT.

This chain links TRBV28 with TRBJ2-2; 11 bases are shared with TRBD1. Germline CDR1 MDHEN, CDR2 SYDVKM. The CDR3 sequence is 16 residues long. Losses at the gene ends were 6 bases for V and 6 bases for J; bases not matched to a gene: 9. CDR3 sequence reads: CASSVTGTGGAGELFF. The DNA for the CDR3 is TGTGCCAGCAGCGTAACCGGGACAGGGGGTGCCGGGGAGCTGTTTTTT.

CDR3 nucleotides: TGTGCCATGGGGCGGGGGGTCACCGGGGAGCTGTTTTTT. This codes for CAMGRGVTGELFF. The gene calls are TRBV12-3 or TRBV12-4 and TRBJ2-2; 8 nucleotides line up with TRBD2. V dropped 10 bases and J dropped 4; count of bases not matched to a gene: 5. There are 13 residues in the CDR3.

This chain connects TRBV5-1 to TRBJ1-1, with unresolved D. Germline V lookup: CDR1 SGHRS, CDR2 YFSETQ. With 0 bases removed from V and 0 bases from J, the gap between germline ends came to 18 bases. The CDR3 is 18 residues long. CDR3 sequence (DNA): TGCGCCAGCAGCTTGGCCTTAGGGCGGACCAGGTTGAACACTGAAGCTTTCTTT. Its translation is CASSLALGRTRLNTEAFF.

The chain is built from TRBV5-4 and TRBJ2-5; D may be TRBD1 (6 bases). Germline CDR1 reads SGHNT; CDR2 reads YYREEE (reference sequence). CDR3 length: 14 residues. Trimming left V 3 bases short and J 5 bases short, with 14 bases between. The CDR3 DNA follows: TGTGCCAGCAGCTCCATGGGGGCCAGGGAGACCCAGTACTTC. Translating it yields CASSSMGARETQYF.

V is TRBV2 and J is TRBJ1-5; 8 positions agree with TRBD1. Germline lookup yields CDR1 SNHLY and CDR2 FYNNEI. With 8 bases clipped from V and 0 bases from J, the junction kept 0 bases outside the gene matches. This CDR3 spans 13 amino acids. Written as DNA, the CDR3 is TGTGCCAGCGGACAGGGTAGCAATCAGCCCCAGCATTTT. Its translation is CASGQGSNQPQHF.

This chain links TRBV19 with TRBJ1-2; D gene unclear. There are 14 residues in the CDR3. Germline CDR1 and CDR2: LNHDA and SQIVND (reference sequence). V was clipped by 5 bases and J by 5 bases, with 15 bases between them. CDR3 region: CASSPAPGDYGYTF. The DNA for the CDR3 is TGTGCCAGTAGTCCGGCCCCGGGAGATTATGGCTACACCTTC.

The chain recombines TRBV12-5 with TRBJ1-1; no reliable D call. Germline V gene sequence: CDR1 LGHNT, CDR2 FRNRAP. This CDR3 comprises 13 residues. V gave up 6 bases and J gave up 4 bases, with 12 bases separating them. The CDR3 spells CASGPLGSTEAFF. CDR3 in DNA: TGTGCTAGTGGCCCCCTGGGGTCCACTGAAGCTTTCTTT.

This clone was seen a single time. The junction shows a germline mismatch at one end, possibly a read error. The CDR3 is CASSLGTGARETQYF. The CDR3 coding sequence is TGTGCTAGCAGCTTAGGGACAGGGGCAAGGGAGACCCAGTACTTC. This sequence joins TRBV7-7 and TRBJ2-5; TRBD1 aligns across 10 bases. This CDR3 has 15 amino acids. CDR1 is SSHAT and CDR2 is FNYEAQ in the germline V gene (reference sequence).

J is TRBJ1-3 and V is TRBV6-1, with a possible D match to TRBD1 (5 bases). V was cut by 3 bases and J by 2 bases, with 23 bases left in between. There are 19 residues in the CDR3. CDR1 and CDR2 from the germline V gene are MNHNS and SASEGT. The CDR3 DNA follows: TGTGCCAGCAGTGACCCTGATGCAATCGGGACCTGGACTGGAAACACCATATATTTT. Translation: CASSDPDAIGTWTGNTIYF.

This clone came up once. The chain couples TRBV7-9 to TRBJ2-1; the match to TRBD2 covers 11 bases. With 7 bases clipped from V and 6 bases from J, the junction kept 11 bases outside the gene matches. This CDR3 is 16 amino acids long. Per the germline V gene, CDR1 is SEHNR and CDR2 is FQNEAQ (reference sequence). The CDR3 coding sequence is TGTGCCAGCACTCAAAGCAGAACTAGCGGGGGCAATGAGCAGTTCTTC. It codes for CASTQSRTSGGNEQFF.

CDR3 in DNA: TGTGCCAGCAGCCAACTCGGGGACGTATACGAGCAGTACTTC. Its protein is CASSQLGDVYEQYF. J is TRBJ2-7 and V is TRBV4-2, with D perhaps TRBD1 or TRBD2 (5 bases each). The V and J ends lost 2 bases and 4 bases respectively, with 12 bases between them. The germline CDR1 and CDR2 sequences are LGHNA and YNFKEQ. This CDR3 region has 14 residues.

This clone appeared a single time. The chain employs TRBV19 and TRBJ1-5, with D possibly TRBD1 on 5 matching bases. V lost 9 bases to trimming and J lost 4 bases, with 13 bases between them. CDR3 length equals 13 residues. Germline V gene data show CDR1 as LNHDA and CDR2 as SQIVND (reference sequence). The CDR3 coding sequence is TGTGCCAGCAAAACAGGTGCTAATCAGCCCCAGCATTTT. Amino acid sequence: CASKTGANQPQHF.

The rearrangement links TRBV20-1 to TRBJ1-5, with unresolved D. The V end was cut by 3 bases, the J end by 4 bases, with 7 bases between. This CDR3 is 12 amino acids long. CDR1 DFQATT and CDR2 SNEGSKA come from the germline V gene (reference sequence). The CDR3 region is CSASDWNQPQHF. The CDR3, as DNA: TGCAGTGCTAGTGACTGGAATCAGCCCCAGCATTTT.

The V call is TRBV6-1, the J call TRBJ1-2, with D unresolved. Per germline, CDR1 MNHNS and CDR2 SASEGT. This CDR3 has 15 amino acids. The V gene lost 0 bases and the J gene lost 0 bases, with 8 bases spanning the gap. The CDR3 protein is CASSEAPRSNYGYTF. CDR3 DNA sequence: TGTGCCAGCAGTGAAGCCCCCAGGTCTAACTATGGCTACACCTTC.

This clone appeared once. The DNA of the CDR3 is TGTGCCACCAGAGCAGACAAAGCAAAGATCTACGAGCAGTACTTC. Protein product: CATRADKAKIYEQYF. The genes are TRBV15 and TRBJ2-7; D uncertain. Deletions cut 6 bases from V and 3 bases from J, with 18 bases between. This CDR3 spans 15 amino acids. Germline V lookup: CDR1 LNHNV, CDR2 YYDKDF (reference sequence).

The rearrangement uses TRBV2 and TRBJ1-5; tentative D call: TRBD1 (5 bases). V lost 7 bases and J lost 0, with 13 bases in between. The germline V gene encodes CDR1 SNHLY and CDR2 FYNNEI. The CDR3 length is 15 residues. The CDR3 bases are TGTGCCAGCATTGGGGCGGGATATAGCAATCAGCCCCAGCATTTT. Translation gives CASIGAGYSNQPQHF.

This rearrangement joins TRBV25-1 to TRBJ1-3; a possible D gene is TRBD1 (6 bases). Between the trimmed V and J ends, which lost 9 bases and 3 bases, there was a span of 15 bases. The CDR3 is 14 residues long. Germline V gene lookup returns CDR1 MGHDK and CDR2 SYGVNS. The CDR3 protein is CAREPGGSGNTIYF. CDR3 DNA sequence: TGTGCCAGGGAACCTGGGGGCAGTGGAAACACCATATATTTT.